Listed below are T cell receptor beta chains from one sample, sequenced in a study of shared clonotypes between healthy human individuals. TCRdb's table, derived via immunoSEQ multiplex PCR, lists solely in-frame clones and lacks some. The sample has approximately 1.5 million clones; approximately 98% are singletons. Input material: naive CD4+ T cells sorted from blood. These receptors were taken from a man aged 30-40 years in good health. Each CDR3 is given with its conserved first and last residue. The order of the fields is V gene, clone size, J gene, D gene, CDR3 protein, CDR3 DNA. D genes are given only for firm matches. Rows give clone size only sometimes, using once, few, many, or a class for an expanded clone.

>TRBV12-5|-|TRBJ2-5|-
CASAAPGETQYF
TGTGCTAGTGCGGCTCCTGGGGAGACCCAGTACTTC
>TRBV4-3|-|TRBJ2-6|-
CASSQGVSDYSGANVLTF
TGCGCCAGCAGCCAAGGCGTCAGTGATTACTCTGGGGCCAACGTCCTGACTTTC
>TRBV25-1|-|TRBJ1-4|-
CASSDGRLATNEKLFF
TGTGCCAGCAGTGACGGCAGGCTGGCAACTAATGAAAAACTGTTTTTT
>TRBV9|-|TRBJ2-3|-
CASSMSGGGDTQYF
TGTGCCAGCAGCATGTCCGGGGGTGGAGATACGCAGTATTTT
>TRBV6-1|once|TRBJ1-5|-
CASSEINQPQHF
TGTGCCAGCAGTGAAATTAATCAGCCCCAGCATTTT
>TRBV29-1|-|TRBJ1-1|-
CSVAQGSNTEAFF
TGCAGCGTGGCACAGGGCTCGAACACTGAAGCTTTCTTT
>TRBV5-1|-|TRBJ2-7|TRBD2
CASSTATSGRSYF
TGCGCCAGCAGCACGGCAACTAGCGGGAGGTCGTACTTC
>TRBV18|-|TRBJ2-7|-
CASPLSYEQYF
TGTGCCAGCCCGTTGAGTTACGAGCAGTACTTC
>TRBV18|-|TRBJ2-2|TRBD1
CASSPGTADSGELFF
TGTGCCAGCTCACCGGGGACAGCGGATTCCGGGGAGCTGTTTTTT
>TRBV27|-|TRBJ2-2|-
CASSFQAGTGELFF
TGTGCCAGCAGTTTTCAGGCGGGCACCGGGGAGCTGTTTTTT
>TRBV25-1|-|TRBJ2-3|-
CASSNPSSTDTQYF
TGTGCCAGCAGCAATCCCTCTAGCACAGATACGCAGTATTTT
>TRBV5-1|-|TRBJ2-5|TRBD2
CASSPRWTSGTQETQYF
TGCGCCAGCAGCCCTCGTTGGACTAGCGGGACACAAGAGACCCAGTACTTC
>TRBV7-9|-|TRBJ2-3|-
CAGGRTDTQYF
TGTGCCGGAGGACGGACAGATACGCAGTATTTT
>TRBV9|-|TRBJ2-5|-
CASSVTVAQETQYF
TGTGCCAGCAGCGTAACAGTCGCTCAAGAGACCCAGTACTTC
>TRBV28|-|TRBJ1-2|TRBD1
CASSPPRDRGIYGYTF
TGTGCCAGCAGCCCCCCACGGGACAGGGGGATCTATGGCTACACCTTC
>TRBV28|-|TRBJ1-1|-
CASSSPPGSGTEAFF
TGTGCCAGCAGTTCTCCCCCAGGGAGTGGCACTGAAGCTTTCTTT
>TRBV19|once|TRBJ2-2|-
CASSIGQSIYTGELFF
TGTGCCAGTAGTATTGGACAGAGCATATACACCGGGGAGCTGTTTTTT
>TRBV11-2|-|TRBJ2-1|-
CASSAVGGEQFF
TGTGCCAGCAGCGCCGTGGGAGGTGAGCAGTTCTTC
>TRBV6-6|-|TRBJ2-1|TRBD2
CASIRGGEQFF
TGTGCCAGCATTCGGGGGGGTGAGCAGTTCTTC
>TRBV5-1|-|TRBJ1-1|-
CASSWLAPTQGVNTEAFF
TGCGCCAGCAGCTGGCTGGCACCTACGCAAGGAGTGAACACTGAAGCTTTCTTT
>TRBV27|-|TRBJ2-1|-
CASSFQGGIYNEQFF
TGTGCCAGCAGTTTCCAGGGAGGTATCTACAATGAGCAGTTCTTC
>TRBV7-9|-|TRBJ2-5|-
CASSSTTYQETQYF
TGTGCCAGCAGCTCTACGACGTATCAAGAGACCCAGTACTTC
>TRBV28|-|TRBJ2-1|TRBD2
CASIPGLADPYNEQFF
TGTGCCAGCATCCCAGGACTAGCGGATCCGTACAATGAGCAGTTCTTC
>TRBV15|-|TRBJ2-3|TRBD1
CATSRAGQGKADTQYF
TGTGCCACCAGCAGGGCTGGACAGGGTAAGGCAGATACGCAGTATTTT
>TRBV25-1|-|TRBJ2-1|TRBD2
CASSATPAGGYNEQFF
TGTGCCAGCAGTGCGACCCCGGCGGGAGGGTACAATGAGCAGTTCTTC
>TRBV5-1|-|TRBJ2-2|-
CASSGLQGNTGELFF
TGCGCCAGCAGCGGGCTACAGGGGAACACCGGGGAGCTGTTTTTT
>TRBV5-1|-|TRBJ2-1|TRBD2
CASSLAGLAGVHEQFF
TGCGCCAGCAGCTTGGCGGGACTAGCGGGAGTTCATGAGCAGTTCTTC
>TRBV28|-|TRBJ2-7|TRBD2
CASSNKTSPEPPYEQYF
TGTGCCAGCAGCAACAAGACTAGCCCAGAACCTCCATACGAGCAGTACTTC
>TRBV19|-|TRBJ2-7|TRBD2
CASSRGLAGANEQYF
TGTGCCAGTAGTAGGGGACTAGCGGGAGCAAACGAGCAGTACTTC
>TRBV5-1|-|TRBJ1-2|TRBD1
CASSSQGTLNYGYTF
TGCGCCAGCAGTTCACAGGGGACACTCAACTATGGCTACACCTTC
>TRBV6-5|-|TRBJ2-5|TRBD1
CASAPGDRQETQYF
TGTGCCAGCGCGCCAGGGGACAGACAAGAGACCCAGTACTTC
>TRBV7-8|-|TRBJ1-2|-
CASSYSQGGYTF
TGTGCCAGCTCCTACTCTCAGGGGGGCTACACCTTC
>TRBV9|-|TRBJ1-1|TRBD1
CASSVRDRLIWSEAFF
TGTGCCAGCAGCGTCCGGGACAGGTTAATTTGGTCTGAAGCTTTCTTT
>TRBV2|-|TRBJ2-7|-
CASSDEFYEQYF
TGTGCCAGCAGTGACGAATTCTACGAGCAGTACTTC
>TRBV27|-|TRBJ2-5|TRBD2
CASSLRRLAGGMETQYF
TGTGCCAGCAGTCTCCGCCGACTAGCGGGAGGGATGGAGACCCAGTACTTC
>TRBV30|-|TRBJ2-7|TRBD2
CAWSVQLAGSYEQYF
TGTGCCTGGAGTGTCCAACTAGCGGGCTCCTACGAGCAGTACTTC
>TRBV18|-|TRBJ1-5|-
CASSPDGHSNQPQHF
TGTGCCAGCTCACCAGATGGACACAGCAATCAGCCCCAGCATTTT
>TRBV6-5|-|TRBJ2-7|TRBD1
CASSYSGDRYYEQYF
TGTGCCAGCAGTTACTCAGGGGACAGGTACTACGAGCAGTACTTC
>TRBV25-1|-|TRBJ2-5|TRBD2
CASSGPTGGGETQYF
TGTGCCAGCAGTGGACCTACTGGGGGGGGAGAGACCCAGTACTTC
>TRBV7-2|-|TRBJ1-5|TRBD1
CASSSGQGGQPQHF
TGTGCCAGCAGCTCTGGACAGGGGGGTCAGCCCCAGCATTTT
>TRBV29-1|-|TRBJ1-1|-
CSVVTGGRTEAFF
TGCAGCGTCGTGACAGGCGGGAGGACTGAAGCTTTCTTT
>TRBV18|-|TRBJ1-3|-
CASSTRAGTIYF
TGTGCCAGCTCAACCAGGGCAGGTACCATATATTTT
>TRBV18|-|TRBJ2-6|TRBD1
CASSIGQGSSGANVLTF
TGTGCCAGCTCAATCGGACAGGGCAGCTCTGGGGCCAACGTCCTGACTTTC
>TRBV5-6|-|TRBJ1-1|-
CASSFDSEAFF
TGTGCCAGCAGTTTCGACAGTGAAGCTTTCTTT
>TRBV5-1|-|TRBJ2-1|TRBD2
CASSTVAGSSYNEQFF
TGCGCCAGCAGCACGGTAGCGGGTAGCTCCTACAATGAGCAGTTCTTC
>TRBV6-1|-|TRBJ1-4|-
CASRHATNEKLFF
TGTGCCAGCAGACACGCAACTAATGAAAAACTGTTTTTT
>TRBV18|-|TRBJ2-1|-
CASSPFTKTNEQFF
TGTGCCAGCTCACCGTTTACCAAAACCAATGAGCAGTTCTTC
>TRBV19|-|TRBJ1-1|-
CASSIGGDWNTEAFF
TGTGCCAGTAGTATCGGGGGGGACTGGAACACTGAAGCTTTCTTT
>TRBV10-3|-|TRBJ1-3|-
CAISEDRSGNTIYF
TGTGCCATCAGTGAGGACAGGAGTGGAAACACCATATATTTT
>TRBV9|-|TRBJ2-1|-
CATAAGFGGNEQFF
TGTGCCACCGCGGCGGGGTTTGGAGGGAATGAGCAGTTCTTC
>TRBV28|-|TRBJ1-5|-
CASTSRRGIGNQPQHF
TGTGCCAGCACAAGTCGCAGGGGAATTGGCAATCAGCCCCAGCATTTT
>TRBV19|-|TRBJ2-1|-
CASSNPSHHNEQFF
TGTGCCAGTAGTAATCCCTCGCACCACAATGAGCAGTTCTTC
>TRBV7-9|-|TRBJ1-5|TRBD1
CASSLDTGVAQPQHF
TGTGCCAGCAGCTTAGATACAGGGGTAGCTCAGCCCCAGCATTTT
>TRBV7-9|-|TRBJ1-2|-
CASSHRDPISYGYTF
TGTGCCAGCAGCCACCGGGACCCGATTAGTTATGGCTACACCTTC
>TRBV7-2|-|TRBJ1-4|TRBD1
CASSLEAGGITEKLFF
TGTGCCAGCAGCTTAGAAGCAGGGGGCATAACTGAAAAACTGTTTTTT
>TRBV5-1|-|TRBJ2-6|-
CASSLLGVGGANVLTF
TGCGCCAGCAGCTTGCTCGGGGTTGGTGGGGCCAACGTCCTGACTTTC